This record concerns one T cell receptor (beta chain) sequence. This may be a read error, as it is one base from a much larger clone. With a J-beta primer mix and a sample-barcoded 5' primer, a second PCR ran roughly 7 to 11 cycles. Each TCR beta cDNA got a 12-nucleotide random molecular identifier. TCRdb re-derived calls from the 5' RACE reads in MiXCR, one entry per CDR3 protein. The data hold about 1.6 million distinct CDR3 sequences, with 34% observed a single time. These data come from a study of blood T cells in healthy people across ages. Per sample, at least 5 micrograms of total RNA were extracted. CDR1 is MGHRA, CDR2 YSYEKL, per germline. This CDR3 region has 15 residues.

The source of this sequence is a woman aged 30 to 39 in good health. The V and J genes are TRBV4-1 and TRBJ1-1; possibly TRBD1 for D (5 bases). The sequenced material came from blood. CDR3 bases: TGCGCCAGCAGCCAGGGTTTAGGGGTGAACACTGTAGCTTTCTTT. Translation: CASSQGLGVNTVAFF.